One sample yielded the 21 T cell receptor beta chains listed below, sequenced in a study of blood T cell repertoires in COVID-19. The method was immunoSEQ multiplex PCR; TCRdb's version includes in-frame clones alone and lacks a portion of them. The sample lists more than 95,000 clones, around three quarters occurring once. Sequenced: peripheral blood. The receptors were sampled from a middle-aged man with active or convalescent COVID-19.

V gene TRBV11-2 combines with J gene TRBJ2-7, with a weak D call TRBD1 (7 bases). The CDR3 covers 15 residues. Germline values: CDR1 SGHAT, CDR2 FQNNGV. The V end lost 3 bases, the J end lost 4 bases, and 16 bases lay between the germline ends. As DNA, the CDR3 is TGTGCCAGCAGCTTGGAGGGGCGGGACAGTTACGAGCAGTACTTC. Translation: CASSLEGRDSYEQYF.

For the CDR3, the DNA is TGTGCCACCGCGGTAGCGGGGGGCCGCACAGATACGCAGTATTTT. This codes for CATAVAGGRTDTQYF. The chain uses TRBV24-1 and TRBJ2-3, with TRBD2 identical over 10 bases. In germline, CDR1 is KGHDR, CDR2 SFDVKD. V trimming: 9 bases; J trimming: 1 base; junction bases outside the gene matches: 6. This CDR3 is 15 amino acids long.

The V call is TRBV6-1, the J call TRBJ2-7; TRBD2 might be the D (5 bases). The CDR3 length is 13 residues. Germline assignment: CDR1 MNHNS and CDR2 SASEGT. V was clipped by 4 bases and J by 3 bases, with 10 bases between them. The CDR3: CASSAARGYEQYF. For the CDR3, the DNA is TGTGCCAGCAGTGCAGCCCGGGGCTACGAGCAGTACTTC.

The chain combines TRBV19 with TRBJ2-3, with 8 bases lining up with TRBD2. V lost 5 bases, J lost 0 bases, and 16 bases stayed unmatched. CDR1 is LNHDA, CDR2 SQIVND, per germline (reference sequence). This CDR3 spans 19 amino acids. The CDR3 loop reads CASSVLGDSGVASTDTQYF. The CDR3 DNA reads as TGTGCCAGTAGTGTTTTAGGGGATAGCGGGGTGGCTAGCACAGATACGCAGTATTTT.

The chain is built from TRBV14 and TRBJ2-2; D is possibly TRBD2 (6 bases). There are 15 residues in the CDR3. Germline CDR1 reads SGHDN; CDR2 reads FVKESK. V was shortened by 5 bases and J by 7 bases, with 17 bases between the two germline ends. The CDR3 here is CASSTLTSGSGELFF. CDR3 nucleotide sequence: TGTGCCAGCAGCACTTTGACTAGTGGTAGCGGGGAGCTGTTTTTT.

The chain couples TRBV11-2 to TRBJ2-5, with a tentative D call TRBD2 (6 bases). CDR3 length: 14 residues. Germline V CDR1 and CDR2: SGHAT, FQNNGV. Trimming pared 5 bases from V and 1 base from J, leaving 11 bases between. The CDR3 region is CASSPVAVQETQYF. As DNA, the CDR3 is TGTGCCAGCAGCCCCGTAGCGGTCCAAGAGACCCAGTACTTC.

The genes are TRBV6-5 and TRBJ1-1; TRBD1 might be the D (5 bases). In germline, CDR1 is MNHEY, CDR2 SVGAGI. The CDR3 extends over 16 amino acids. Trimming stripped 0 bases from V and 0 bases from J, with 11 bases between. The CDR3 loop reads CASSYSGRRMNTEAFF. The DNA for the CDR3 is TGTGCCAGCAGTTACTCGGGGCGAAGAATGAACACTGAAGCTTTCTTT.

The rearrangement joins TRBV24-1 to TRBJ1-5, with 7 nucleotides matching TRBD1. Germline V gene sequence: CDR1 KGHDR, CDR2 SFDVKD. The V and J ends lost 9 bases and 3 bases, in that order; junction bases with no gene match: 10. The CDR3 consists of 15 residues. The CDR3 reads CATPGTEALNQPQHF. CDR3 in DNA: TGTGCCACCCCCGGGACAGAGGCCCTCAATCAGCCCCAGCATTTT.

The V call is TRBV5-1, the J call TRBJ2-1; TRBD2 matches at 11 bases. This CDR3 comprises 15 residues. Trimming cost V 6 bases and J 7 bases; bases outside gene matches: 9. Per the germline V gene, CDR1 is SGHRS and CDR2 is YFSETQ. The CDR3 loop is CASTVAGGHVNEQFF. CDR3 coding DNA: TGCGCCAGCACCGTAGCGGGGGGGCACGTTAATGAGCAGTTCTTC.

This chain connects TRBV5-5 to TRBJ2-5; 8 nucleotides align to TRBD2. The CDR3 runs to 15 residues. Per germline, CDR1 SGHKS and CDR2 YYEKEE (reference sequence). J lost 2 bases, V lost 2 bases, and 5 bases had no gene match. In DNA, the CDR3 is TGTGCCAGCAGCTTAGGCGGGGGGCCACAAGAGACCCAGTACTTC. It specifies CASSLGGGPQETQYF.

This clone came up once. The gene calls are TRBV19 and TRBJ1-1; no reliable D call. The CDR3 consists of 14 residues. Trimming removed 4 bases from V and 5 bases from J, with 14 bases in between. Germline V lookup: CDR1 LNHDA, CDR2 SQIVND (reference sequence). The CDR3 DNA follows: TGTGCCAGTAGTACGCCCGGTCCCCGGACTGAAGCTTTCTTT. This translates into CASSTPGPRTEAFF.

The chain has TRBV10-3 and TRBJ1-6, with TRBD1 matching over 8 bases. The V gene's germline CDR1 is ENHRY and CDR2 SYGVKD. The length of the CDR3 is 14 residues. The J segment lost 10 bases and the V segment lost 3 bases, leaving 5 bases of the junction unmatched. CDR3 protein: CAISDRGQGSPLHF. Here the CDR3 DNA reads TGTGCCATCAGTGACAGGGGGCAGGGGTCACCCCTCCACTTT.

The CDR3 region has the DNA TGTGCCAGTAGTATGGGACAGGGCAGCGCGAACACCGGGGAGCTGTTTTTT. Translated: CASSMGQGSANTGELFF. V and J are TRBV19 and TRBJ2-2, with 9 bases identical to TRBD1. The ends lost 3 bases at V and 0 bases at J; junction bases unmatched: 5. Germline loops: CDR1 LNHDA, CDR2 SQIVND (reference sequence). The length of the CDR3 is 17 residues.

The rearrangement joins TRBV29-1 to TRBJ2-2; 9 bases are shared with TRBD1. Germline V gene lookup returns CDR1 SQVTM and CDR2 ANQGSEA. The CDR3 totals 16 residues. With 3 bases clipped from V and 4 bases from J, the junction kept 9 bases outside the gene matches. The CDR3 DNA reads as TGCAGCGTTGAGGGGTTTGGGACAGGGAGCACCGGGGAGCTGTTTTTT. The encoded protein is CSVEGFGTGSTGELFF.

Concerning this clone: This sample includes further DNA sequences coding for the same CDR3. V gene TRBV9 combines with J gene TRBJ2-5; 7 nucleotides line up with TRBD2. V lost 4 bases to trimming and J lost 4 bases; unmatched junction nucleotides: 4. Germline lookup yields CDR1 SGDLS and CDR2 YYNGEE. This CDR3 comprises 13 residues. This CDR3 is CASSPRGGETQYF. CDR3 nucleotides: TGTGCCAGCAGCCCCCGCGGGGGAGAGACCCAGTACTTC.

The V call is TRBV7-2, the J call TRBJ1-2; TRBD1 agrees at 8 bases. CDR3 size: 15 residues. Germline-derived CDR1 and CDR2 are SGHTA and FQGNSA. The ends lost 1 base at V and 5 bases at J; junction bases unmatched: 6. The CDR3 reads CASSLGTGREYGYTF. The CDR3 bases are TGTGCCAGCAGCTTAGGGACAGGGCGTGAATATGGCTACACCTTC.

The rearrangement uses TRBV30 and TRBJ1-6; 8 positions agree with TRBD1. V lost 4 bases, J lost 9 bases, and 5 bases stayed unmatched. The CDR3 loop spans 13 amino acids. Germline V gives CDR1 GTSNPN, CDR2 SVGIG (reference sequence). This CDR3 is CAWTQGAISPLHF. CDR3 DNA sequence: TGTGCCTGGACCCAGGGGGCGATTTCACCCCTCCACTTT.

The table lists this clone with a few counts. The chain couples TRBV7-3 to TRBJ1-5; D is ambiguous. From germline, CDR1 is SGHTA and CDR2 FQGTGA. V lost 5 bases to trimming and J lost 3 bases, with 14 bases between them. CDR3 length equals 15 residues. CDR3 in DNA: TGTGCCAGCAGCCCTGGGAGCGGGTCCAATCAGCCCCAGCATTTT. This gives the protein CASSPGSGSNQPQHF.

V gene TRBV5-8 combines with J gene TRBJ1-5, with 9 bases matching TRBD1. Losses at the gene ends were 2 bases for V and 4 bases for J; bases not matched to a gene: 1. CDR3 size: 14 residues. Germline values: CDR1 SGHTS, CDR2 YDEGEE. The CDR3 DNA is TGTGCCAGCAGCTTCGGACAGGGGAATCAGCCCCAGCATTTT. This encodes CASSFGQGNQPQHF.

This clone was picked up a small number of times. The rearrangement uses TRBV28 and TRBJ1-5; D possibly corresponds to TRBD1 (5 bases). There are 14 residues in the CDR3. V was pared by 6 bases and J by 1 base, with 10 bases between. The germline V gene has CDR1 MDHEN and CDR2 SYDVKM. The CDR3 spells CASRSGWSNQPQHF. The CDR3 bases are TGTGCCAGCAGGTCAGGGTGGAGCAATCAGCCCCAGCATTTT.

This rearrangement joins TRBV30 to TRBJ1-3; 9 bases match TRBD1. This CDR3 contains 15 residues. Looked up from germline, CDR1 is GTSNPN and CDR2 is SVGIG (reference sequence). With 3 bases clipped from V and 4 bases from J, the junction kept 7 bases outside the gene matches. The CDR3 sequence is CAWSGTGNLGNTIYF. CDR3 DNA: TGTGCCTGGAGCGGGACAGGGAATTTAGGAAACACCATATATTTT.